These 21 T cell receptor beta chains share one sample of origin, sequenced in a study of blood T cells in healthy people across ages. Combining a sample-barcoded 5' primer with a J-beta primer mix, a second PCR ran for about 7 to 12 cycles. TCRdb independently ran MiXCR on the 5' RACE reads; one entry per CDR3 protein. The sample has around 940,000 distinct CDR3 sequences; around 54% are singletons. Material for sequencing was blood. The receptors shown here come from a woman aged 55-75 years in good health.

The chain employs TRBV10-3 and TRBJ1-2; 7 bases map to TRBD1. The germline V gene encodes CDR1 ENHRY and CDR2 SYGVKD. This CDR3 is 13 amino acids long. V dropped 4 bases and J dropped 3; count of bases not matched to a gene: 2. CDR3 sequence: CAISGTGDYGYTF. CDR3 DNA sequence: TGTGCCATCAGTGGTACAGGGGACTATGGCTACACCTTC.

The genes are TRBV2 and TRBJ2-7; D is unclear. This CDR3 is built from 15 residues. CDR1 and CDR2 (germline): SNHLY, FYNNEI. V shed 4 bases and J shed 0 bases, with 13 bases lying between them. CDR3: CASSVETRASYEQYF. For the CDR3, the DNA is TGTGCCAGCAGTGTAGAAACGAGAGCCTCCTACGAGCAGTACTTC.

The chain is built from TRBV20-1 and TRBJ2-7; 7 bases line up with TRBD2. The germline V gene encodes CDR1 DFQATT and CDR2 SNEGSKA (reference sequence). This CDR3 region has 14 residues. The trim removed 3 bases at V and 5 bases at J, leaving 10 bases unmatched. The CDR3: CSARGPGGGDEQYF. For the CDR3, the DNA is TGCAGTGCTAGGGGTCCGGGAGGCGGGGACGAGCAGTACTTC.

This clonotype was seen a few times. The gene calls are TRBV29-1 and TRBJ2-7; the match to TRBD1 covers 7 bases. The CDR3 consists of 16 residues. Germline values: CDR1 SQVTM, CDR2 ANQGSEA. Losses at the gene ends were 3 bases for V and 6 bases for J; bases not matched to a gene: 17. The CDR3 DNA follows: TGCAGCGTTGATCAGTCCCCAGGGGGAGCTTTATCCGAGCAGTACTTC. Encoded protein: CSVDQSPGGALSEQYF.

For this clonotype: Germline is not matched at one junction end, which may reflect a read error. The DNA of the CDR3 is TGTACCAGCAGTTACTCAGGCGAGACCCAGTACTTC. This gives the protein CTSSYSGETQYF. V and J are TRBV6-6 and TRBJ2-5; D is uncertain. The germline CDR1 and CDR2 sequences are MNHNY and SVGAGI (reference sequence). The CDR3 loop spans 12 amino acids.

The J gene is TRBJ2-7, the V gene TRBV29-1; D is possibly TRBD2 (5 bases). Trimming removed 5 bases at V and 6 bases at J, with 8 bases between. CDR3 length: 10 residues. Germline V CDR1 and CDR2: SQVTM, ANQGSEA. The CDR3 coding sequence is TGCAGCGTTTCCGCGGGCGAGCAGTACTTC. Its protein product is CSVSAGEQYF.

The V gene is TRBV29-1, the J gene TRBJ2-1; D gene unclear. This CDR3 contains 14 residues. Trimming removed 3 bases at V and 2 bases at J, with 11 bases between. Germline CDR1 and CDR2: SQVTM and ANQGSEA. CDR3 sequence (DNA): TGCAGCGTTGAGAACTACCATACCTACAATGAGCAGTTCTTC. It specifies CSVENYHTYNEQFF.

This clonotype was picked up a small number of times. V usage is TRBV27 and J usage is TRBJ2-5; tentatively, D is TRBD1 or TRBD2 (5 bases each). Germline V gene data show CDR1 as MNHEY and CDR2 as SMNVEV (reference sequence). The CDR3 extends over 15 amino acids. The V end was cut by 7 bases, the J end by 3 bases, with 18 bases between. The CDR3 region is CASNPSRGVEETQYF. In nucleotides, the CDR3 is TGTGCCAGCAATCCATCCAGAGGGGTGGAAGAGACCCAGTACTTC.

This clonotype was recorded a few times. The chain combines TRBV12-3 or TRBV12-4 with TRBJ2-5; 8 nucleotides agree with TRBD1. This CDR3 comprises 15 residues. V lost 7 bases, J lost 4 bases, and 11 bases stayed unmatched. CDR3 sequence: CASNRDRLTGETQYF. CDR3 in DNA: TGTGCCAGCAACAGGGACAGGCTTACAGGAGAGACCCAGTACTTC.

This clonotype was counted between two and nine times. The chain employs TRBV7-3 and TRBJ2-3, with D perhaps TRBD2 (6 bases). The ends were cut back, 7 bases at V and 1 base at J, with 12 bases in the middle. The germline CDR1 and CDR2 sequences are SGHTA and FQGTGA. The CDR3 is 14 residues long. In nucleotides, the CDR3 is TGTGCCAGCAAACCGCTAGCGCGCACAGATACGCAGTATTTT. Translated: CASKPLARTDTQYF. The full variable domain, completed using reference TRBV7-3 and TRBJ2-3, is GAGVSQTPSNKVTEKGKYVELRCDPISGHTALYWYRQSLGQGPEFLIYFQGTGAADDSGLPNDRFFAVRPEGSVSTLKIQRTERGDSAVYLCASKPLARTDTQYFGPGTRLTVL.

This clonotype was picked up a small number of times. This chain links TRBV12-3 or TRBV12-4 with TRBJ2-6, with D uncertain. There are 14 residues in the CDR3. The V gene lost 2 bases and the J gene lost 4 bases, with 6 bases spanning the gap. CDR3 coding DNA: TGTGCCAGCAGTTTAACGGCCGGGGCCAACGTCCTGACTTTC. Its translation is CASSLTAGANVLTF.

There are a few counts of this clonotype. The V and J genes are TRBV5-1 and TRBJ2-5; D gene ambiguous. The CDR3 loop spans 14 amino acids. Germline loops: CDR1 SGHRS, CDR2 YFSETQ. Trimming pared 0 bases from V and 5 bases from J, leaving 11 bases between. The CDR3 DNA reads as TGCGCCAGCAGCTTGGTTCTGGGCAGGGAGACCCAGTACTTC. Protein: CASSLVLGRETQYF.

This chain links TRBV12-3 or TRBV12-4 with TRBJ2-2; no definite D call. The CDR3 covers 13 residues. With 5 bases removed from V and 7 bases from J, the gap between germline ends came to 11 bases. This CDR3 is CASSPTTIGELFF. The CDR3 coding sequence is TGTGCCAGCAGTCCAACAACAATCGGGGAGCTGTTTTTT.

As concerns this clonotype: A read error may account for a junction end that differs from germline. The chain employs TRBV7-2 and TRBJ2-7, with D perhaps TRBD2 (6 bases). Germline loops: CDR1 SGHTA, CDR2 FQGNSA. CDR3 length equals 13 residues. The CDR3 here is CAARRGGSSEQYF. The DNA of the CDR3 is TGTGCCGCCCGGAGGGGTGGGTCCTCCGAGCAGTACTTC.

The CDR3 coding sequence is TGTGCCAGCAGCCGAGGTGCGGCCCCGGTGGGGCAAGAGACCCAGTACTTC. This gives the protein CASSRGAAPVGQETQYF. The chain joins TRBV7-7 to TRBJ2-5; D is ambiguous. CDR3 length equals 17 residues. Germline values: CDR1 SSHAT, CDR2 FNYEAQ (reference sequence). Trimming removed 5 bases at V and 2 bases at J, with 21 bases between.

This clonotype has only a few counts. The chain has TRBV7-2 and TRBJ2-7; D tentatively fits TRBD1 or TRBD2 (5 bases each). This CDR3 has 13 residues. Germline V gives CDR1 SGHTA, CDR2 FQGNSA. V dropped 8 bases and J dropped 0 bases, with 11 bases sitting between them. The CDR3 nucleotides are TGTGCCAGCGGGACGGAGAGCTCCTACGAGCAGTACTTC. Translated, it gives CASGTESSYEQYF.

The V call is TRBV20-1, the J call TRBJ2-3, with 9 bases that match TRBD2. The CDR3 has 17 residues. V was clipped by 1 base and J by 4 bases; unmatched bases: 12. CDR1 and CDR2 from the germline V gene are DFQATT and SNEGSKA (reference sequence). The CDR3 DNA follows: TGCAGTGCTAGAGCCCCCCCGACTAGCGGTACGCCAGATACGCAGTATTTT. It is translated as CSARAPPTSGTPDTQYF.

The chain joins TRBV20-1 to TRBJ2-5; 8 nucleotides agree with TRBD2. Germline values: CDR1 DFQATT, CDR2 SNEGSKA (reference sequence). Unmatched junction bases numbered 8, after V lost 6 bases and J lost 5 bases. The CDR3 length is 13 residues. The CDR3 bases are TGCAGTGCCAGCCCGGGAGGGCGGGAGACCCAGTACTTC. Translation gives CSASPGGRETQYF.

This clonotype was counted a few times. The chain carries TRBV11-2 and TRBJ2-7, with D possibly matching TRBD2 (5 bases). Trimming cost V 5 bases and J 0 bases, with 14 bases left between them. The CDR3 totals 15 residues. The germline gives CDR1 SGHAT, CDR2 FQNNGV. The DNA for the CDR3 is TGTGCCAGCAGCCCCCAGCGGACCCCCTCCTACGAGCAGTACTTC. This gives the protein CASSPQRTPSYEQYF.

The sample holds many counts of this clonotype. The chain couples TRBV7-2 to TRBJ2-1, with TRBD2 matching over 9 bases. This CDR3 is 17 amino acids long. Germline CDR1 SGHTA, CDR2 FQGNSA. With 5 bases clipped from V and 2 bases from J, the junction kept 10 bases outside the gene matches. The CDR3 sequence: CASSRQAGGPPYNEQFF. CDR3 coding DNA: TGTGCCAGCAGCCGTCAGGCGGGAGGGCCCCCCTACAATGAGCAGTTCTTC.

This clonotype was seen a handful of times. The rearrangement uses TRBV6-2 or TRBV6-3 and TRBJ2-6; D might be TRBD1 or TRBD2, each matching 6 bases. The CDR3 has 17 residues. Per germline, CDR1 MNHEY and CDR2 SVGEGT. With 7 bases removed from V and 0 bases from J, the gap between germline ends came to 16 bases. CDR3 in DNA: TGTGCCAGCACCCGGGGGCAGGTCCTCTCTGGGGCCAACGTCCTGACTTTC. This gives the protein CASTRGQVLSGANVLTF.